Only a few counts were recorded for the clone carrying this TCR beta chain. The data stem from a study of blood T cell repertoires in COVID-19. Study as a whole: Sites in the United States, Italy and Spain provided acute and convalescent COVID-19 samples. T cells, B-cell-depleted T cells, or PBMCs provided the cDNA or gDNA that served as material.

The CDR3 totals 15 residues. Trimming took off 5 bases at V and 5 bases at J, with 19 bases between the two ends. CDR1 and CDR2 from the germline V gene are SGHRS and YFSETQ. Generated by immunoSEQ multiplex PCR, the TCRdb table keeps only in-frame clones and is missing some. This sample yields about 98,000 clones, of which approximately 80% are seen a single time; 4.1% belongs to the top ten. The chain links TRBV5-1 to TRBJ1-1, with D maybe TRBD1 (6 bases). Sequences were obtained from peripheral blood. The clonotype was recovered from a man aged 60-69 years with acute or convalescent COVID-19. The CDR3 spells CASSPTINQGTEAFF. The CDR3 coding sequence is TGCGCCAGCAGTCCCACAATAAACCAGGGGACTGAAGCTTTCTTT. Filled out from reference TRBV5-1 and TRBJ1-1, the complete variable domain reads KAGVTQTPRYLIKTRGQQVTLSCSPISGHRSVSWYQQTPGQGLQFLFEYFSETQRNKGNFPGRFSGRQFSNSRSEMNVSTLELGDSALYLCASSPTINQGTEAFFGQGTRLTVV.